What follows are 15 T cell receptor beta chains derived from one specimen sequenced in a study of blood T cell repertoires in COVID-19. Measured with immunoSEQ multiplex PCR; TCRdb has only the in-frame clones, and not every one. The sample records 200,000 to 300,000 clones, roughly 88% being singletons. Source material: peripheral blood. The receptors derive from a man aged 35 to 55 who had recovered from COVID-19.

The chain uses TRBV5-4 and TRBJ2-3; 8 bases match TRBD2. Germline V CDR1 and CDR2: SGHNT, YYREEE (reference sequence). The V gene end was trimmed by 0 bases and the J gene end by 2 bases; junction bases not matched to a gene: 5. The CDR3 has 16 residues. This chain's CDR3 is CASSLGAGALTDTQYF. The DNA for the CDR3 is TGTGCCAGCAGCTTGGGAGCGGGAGCTCTCACAGATACGCAGTATTTT.

The chain carries TRBV7-2 and TRBJ2-3; the match to TRBD1 covers 7 bases. CDR1 and CDR2 (germline): SGHTA, FQGNSA. With V trimmed by 1 base and J by 5 bases, 6 bases remained unmatched. The CDR3 extends over 15 amino acids. The chain's CDR3 is CASSLGGTAEDTQYF. CDR3 DNA sequence: TGTGCCAGCAGCTTAGGAGGGACAGCGGAAGATACGCAGTATTTT.

The J gene is TRBJ1-3, the V gene TRBV5-4; TRBD1 is a possible D gene (5 bases). Trimming pared 4 bases from V and 1 base from J, leaving 9 bases between. This CDR3 has 14 amino acids. Per the germline V gene, CDR1 is SGHNT and CDR2 is YYREEE (reference sequence). CDR3 sequence reads: CASSRGGSGNTIYF. The CDR3 nucleotides are TGTGCCAGCAGCCGGGGGGGGTCTGGAAACACCATATATTTT.

The J gene is TRBJ2-1, the V gene TRBV7-2; TRBD1 matches at 8 bases. Germline values: CDR1 SGHTA, CDR2 FQGNSA. The V segment lost 0 bases and the J segment 1 base; nucleotides outside the gene matches: 14. This CDR3 is 20 amino acids long. CDR3 sequence: CASSLAFLGNRGRSYNEQFF. As DNA, the CDR3 is TGTGCCAGCAGCTTAGCTTTCTTGGGGAACAGGGGGAGGTCCTACAATGAGCAGTTCTTC.

The CDR3 sequence: CASWRGGDSPLHF. The CDR3 coding sequence is TGTGCCAGCTGGAGGGGAGGGGATTCACCCCTCCACTTT. J is TRBJ1-6 and V is TRBV6-5; D might be TRBD1 (5 bases). CDR3 size: 13 residues. The V end lost 8 bases, the J end lost 8 bases, and 13 bases lay between the germline ends. Per the germline V gene, CDR1 is MNHEY and CDR2 is SVGAGI.

This sequence joins TRBV6-5 and TRBJ1-1, with D possibly being TRBD1 (6 bases). V lost 8 bases and J lost 7, with 14 bases in between. The CDR3 length is 12 residues. Per germline, CDR1 MNHEY and CDR2 SVGAGI. The DNA of the CDR3 is TGTGCCAGCGGGGGCAGGGGTGGTGAAGCTTTCTTT. This gives the protein CASGGRGGEAFF.

This clone was detected only a few times. This chain connects TRBV10-2 to TRBJ2-5; 8 bases are a match to TRBD1. From germline, CDR1 is WSHSY and CDR2 SAAADI. The CDR3 loop spans 13 amino acids. After removal of 6 bases from V and 4 bases from J, the junction contained 4 bases not matched to a gene. CDR3 nucleotides: TGCGCCAGCAGCGGACAGGGTCCAGAGACCCAGTACTTC. Translating it yields CASSGQGPETQYF.

This clone has just one count. This sequence joins TRBV4-1 and TRBJ2-7; 9 bases line up with TRBD1. With 4 bases clipped from V and 6 bases from J, the junction kept 10 bases outside the gene matches. Germline V gene lookup returns CDR1 MGHRA and CDR2 YSYEKL. The CDR3 is 15 amino acids. The CDR3 loop reads CASSPRDRAMFEQYF. In nucleotides, the CDR3 is TGCGCCAGCAGCCCCCGGGACAGGGCGATGTTCGAGCAGTACTTC.

This chain links TRBV7-9 with TRBJ1-3; D may be TRBD1 (5 bases). The CDR3 length is 17 residues. CDR1 and CDR2 (germline): SEHNR, FQNEAQ (reference sequence). V shed 5 bases and J shed 9 bases, with 26 bases lying between them. CDR3 in amino acids: CASSQGGFSSWGVTIYF. In DNA form, the CDR3 reads TGTGCCAGCAGCCAAGGAGGGTTCTCCTCCTGGGGGGTCACCATATATTTT.

The chain is built from TRBV30 and TRBJ1-3; 10 bases are shared with TRBD1. Germline loops: CDR1 GTSNPN, CDR2 SVGIG (reference sequence). V trimming: 5 bases; J trimming: 0 bases; junction bases outside the gene matches: 1. This CDR3 is built from 14 residues. The CDR3 DNA is TGTGCCTGGGGGACAGGGGTCTCTGGAAACACCATATATTTT. Residues: CAWGTGVSGNTIYF.

This chain uses TRBV20-1 with TRBJ2-5; tentatively, D is TRBD1 (6 bases). CDR1 and CDR2 from the germline V gene are DFQATT and SNEGSKA (reference sequence). This CDR3 has 11 amino acids. V was cut by 6 bases and J by 8 bases, with 13 bases left in between. CDR3 bases: TGCAGTGCGAGGACAGAGCTAACCCAGTACTTC. Residues: CSARTELTQYF.

This chain links TRBV7-9 with TRBJ2-1; 8 nucleotides match TRBD2. The CDR3 spans 15 residues. V trimming: 4 bases; J trimming: 3 bases; junction bases outside the gene matches: 5. Germline V CDR1 and CDR2: SEHNR, FQNEAQ (reference sequence). In DNA form, the CDR3 reads TGTGCCAGCAGCTCTAAGCGGGGGATCTACAATGAGCAGTTCTTC. This gives the protein CASSSKRGIYNEQFF.

The V gene is TRBV2, the J gene TRBJ1-6; D unresolved. Deletions cut 2 bases from V and 8 bases from J, with 10 bases between. CDR1 and CDR2 (germline): SNHLY, FYNNEI. The CDR3 runs 14 residues. CDR3 sequence reads: CASSETATDSPLHF. In DNA form, the CDR3 reads TGTGCCAGCAGTGAAACAGCAACAGATTCACCCCTCCACTTT.

The rearrangement joins TRBV11-2 to TRBJ1-1; no clear D. V lost 5 bases, J lost 1 base, and 17 bases lay in between. The CDR3 is made up of 16 amino acids. Germline loops: CDR1 SGHAT, CDR2 FQNNGV. The CDR3 DNA sequence: TGTGCCAGCAGCCGTAACGGATGGCAGGCGAACACTGAAGCTTTCTTT. Amino acids: CASSRNGWQANTEAFF.

In its sample, this clone was seen once. The chain combines TRBV5-1 with TRBJ1-1; 7 bases are a match to TRBD1. J lost 4 bases, V lost 3 bases, and 9 bases had no gene match. CDR1 SGHRS and CDR2 YFSETQ come from the germline V gene. The CDR3 contains 15 residues. Here the CDR3 reads CASSSTYRGRTEAFF. CDR3 nucleotides: TGCGCCAGCAGCTCGACCTACAGGGGACGCACTGAAGCTTTCTTT.